The 9 T cell receptor beta chains given below trace back to one sample, sequenced in a study of somatic mutations in cytotoxic T cells in rheumatoid arthritis. This table comes from immunoSEQ multiplex PCR, and its TCRdb copy is limited to in-frame clones, with some not included. The sample consists of 20,000 or so clones, approximately 74% of them appearing once. Input material: CD8+ T cells sorted from blood. Source of these receptors: a man in his sixties in good health.

This clone was found once. The chain combines TRBV25-1 with TRBJ2-5, with D possibly TRBD1 on 6 matching bases. The CDR3 length is 14 residues. With 1 base removed from V and 4 bases from J, the gap between germline ends came to 10 bases. Germline V gene sequence: CDR1 MGHDK, CDR2 SYGVNS. The CDR3 region is CASSEWGLGETQYF. In DNA form, the CDR3 reads TGTGCCAGCAGTGAATGGGGGCTCGGAGAGACCCAGTACTTC.

CDR3 in DNA: TGTGCCAGCAGTGAAGAATCCGAGCCGGCAGGGTTGATGGGGACAGATACGCAGTATTTT. This gives the protein CASSEESEPAGLMGTDTQYF. The chain recombines TRBV6-1 with TRBJ2-3; maybe TRBD1 (5 bases). The CDR3 contains 20 residues. V was clipped by 1 base and J by 3 bases, with 26 bases between them. Germline V gives CDR1 MNHNS, CDR2 SASEGT.

This chain uses TRBV4-1 with TRBJ2-7, with 9 positions matching TRBD1. The J segment lost 5 bases and the V segment lost 1 base, leaving 6 bases of the junction unmatched. The CDR3 length is 15 residues. Germline CDR1 and CDR2: MGHRA and YSYEKL. CDR3 in DNA: TGCGCCAGCAGCCAAGGGGACAGGGACATCGACGAGCAGTACTTC. It codes for CASSQGDRDIDEQYF.

This clone has a single count. The CDR3 bases are TGTGCCAGCAGCTTAGAAGAGAGCGGACTAGTTAAGGGGGTTGACAATGAGCAGTTCTTC. Residues: CASSLEESGLVKGVDNEQFF. The V call is TRBV7-8, the J call TRBJ2-1, with D maybe TRBD2 (7 bases). V gave up 1 base and J gave up 5 bases, with 27 bases separating them. The germline gives CDR1 SGHVS, CDR2 FQNEAQ. This CDR3 contains 20 residues.

The chain carries TRBV5-4 and TRBJ2-7; maybe TRBD2 (5 bases). Trimming pared 4 bases from V and 3 bases from J, leaving 11 bases between. CDR3 length: 13 residues. The germline V gene has CDR1 SGHNT and CDR2 YYREEE (reference sequence). CDR3 sequence (DNA): TGTGCCAGCAGCCCGGACTTGCGCTACGAGCAGTACTTC. Translation gives CASSPDLRYEQYF.

The J gene is TRBJ2-5, the V gene TRBV27; TRBD1 is a possible D gene (5 bases). CDR1 and CDR2 (germline): MNHEY, SMNVEV (reference sequence). The V gene lost 5 bases and the J gene lost 1 base, with 8 bases spanning the gap. The CDR3 is 13 amino acids. The CDR3 is CASSPDSQETQYF. The CDR3 nucleotides read TGTGCCAGCAGTCCCGACAGCCAAGAGACCCAGTACTTC.

The rearrangement links TRBV4-3 to TRBJ2-2, with 10 bases lining up with TRBD2. V lost 0 bases and J lost 1; bases outside the gene matches: 8. In germline, CDR1 is LGHNA, CDR2 YSLEER. This CDR3 comprises 19 residues. The CDR3 protein is CASSQEGLAGVRNTGELFF. As DNA, the CDR3 is TGCGCCAGCAGCCAAGAGGGGCTAGCGGGAGTTCGGAACACCGGGGAGCTGTTTTTT.

The chain has TRBV27 and TRBJ2-1, with 8 bases that match TRBD1. The J segment lost 5 bases and the V segment lost 4 bases, leaving 10 bases of the junction unmatched. The CDR3 is 16 amino acids. Germline CDR1 MNHEY, CDR2 SMNVEV (reference sequence). DNA of the CDR3: TGTGCCAGCAGTTCCTGGGACAGGAAGGGTCACAATGAGCAGTTCTTC. It specifies CASSSWDRKGHNEQFF.

This chain joins TRBV5-1 and TRBJ2-1; 12 bases fit TRBD2. In germline, CDR1 is SGHRS, CDR2 YFSETQ. This CDR3 is 15 amino acids long. The V and J ends lost 7 bases and 5 bases, in that order; junction bases with no gene match: 7. The CDR3 loop is CASAGLAGLNNEQFF. For the CDR3, the DNA is TGCGCCAGCGCAGGACTAGCGGGACTGAACAATGAGCAGTTCTTC.